The next 8 T cell receptor beta chains were all read from a single sample in a study of shared clonotypes between healthy human individuals. Naive CD8 cells lacked CD45RO and underwent positive selection for CCR7, leaving out terminally differentiated effector memory CD45RA+ cells. This table comes from immunoSEQ multiplex PCR, and its TCRdb copy is limited to in-frame clones, with some not included. The sample contains more than 500,000 clones, 85% to 95% of which appear only once. Sequencing used naive CD8+ T cells sorted from blood. The source of these receptors is a woman aged 30 to 39 in good health.

The chain is built from TRBV19 and TRBJ1-1, with D maybe TRBD1 (6 bases). Germline V gene data show CDR1 as LNHDA and CDR2 as SQIVND (reference sequence). The CDR3 has 13 residues. V was pared by 5 bases and J by 3 bases, with 10 bases between. The CDR3 protein is CASSQHRDTEAFF. DNA for the CDR3: TGTGCCAGTAGTCAGCACAGGGACACTGAAGCTTTCTTT.

As regards this clone: This CDR3 is also generated by other DNA sequences in the sample. The V call is TRBV28, the J call TRBJ1-5; D is uncertain. Germline values: CDR1 MDHEN, CDR2 SYDVKM. The CDR3 is made up of 12 amino acids. Trimming pared 2 bases from V and 6 bases from J, leaving 5 bases between. The DNA for the CDR3 is TGTGCCAGCAGTTTAACTGCTCAGCCCCAGCATTTT. Translation gives CASSLTAQPQHF.

The chain employs TRBV29-1 and TRBJ2-7; D is ambiguous. Germline loops: CDR1 SQVTM, CDR2 ANQGSEA. The V gene lost 4 bases and the J gene lost 2 bases, with 12 bases spanning the gap. The CDR3 has 13 residues. In DNA, the CDR3 is TGCAGCGTTGTTGTGGTGGCGACCTACGAGCAGTACTTC. Its protein is CSVVVVATYEQYF.

The chain links TRBV27 to TRBJ1-5; no reliable D call. Germline-derived CDR1 and CDR2 are MNHEY and SMNVEV (reference sequence). The CDR3 runs to 13 residues. Trimming pared 10 bases from V and 0 bases from J, leaving 10 bases between. CDR3 amino acids: CATGVYSNQPQHF. The CDR3 region has the DNA TGTGCCACCGGCGTGTATAGCAATCAGCCCCAGCATTTT.

The genes are TRBV10-3 and TRBJ2-2; maybe TRBD1 (5 bases). This CDR3 spans 12 amino acids. Germline CDR1 and CDR2: ENHRY and SYGVKD. Trimming left V 9 bases short and J 5 bases short, with 10 bases between. CDR3 in DNA: TGTGCCATAGAAGGGGATACCGGGGAGCTGTTTTTT. Encoded protein: CAIEGDTGELFF.

This chain links TRBV6-5 with TRBJ1-1; D may be TRBD1 (5 bases). The CDR3 extends over 14 amino acids. V lost 2 bases, J lost 1 base, and 8 bases lay in between. CDR1 MNHEY and CDR2 SVGAGI come from the germline V gene. CDR3 DNA: TGTGCCAGCAGTTACACGGGGGGGAACACTGAAGCTTTCTTT. Its translation: CASSYTGGNTEAFF.

J is TRBJ2-6 and V is TRBV19; D gene unclear. The CDR3 runs to 17 residues. V lost 7 bases and J lost 0, with 16 bases in between. The germline CDR1 and CDR2 sequences are LNHDA and SQIVND (reference sequence). CDR3 protein: CASTDPFTDSGANVLTF. In DNA form, the CDR3 reads TGTGCCAGTACCGACCCTTTCACAGACTCTGGGGCCAACGTCCTGACTTTC.

The chain has TRBV7-7 and TRBJ1-5, with D hard to call. Germline V gene lookup returns CDR1 SSHAT and CDR2 FNYEAQ (reference sequence). Trimming removed 3 bases at V and 7 bases at J, with 7 bases between. The CDR3 runs to 12 residues. As DNA, the CDR3 is TGTGCCAGCAGCTTGCTTGGGCAGCCCCAGCATTTT. Translated: CASSLLGQPQHF.